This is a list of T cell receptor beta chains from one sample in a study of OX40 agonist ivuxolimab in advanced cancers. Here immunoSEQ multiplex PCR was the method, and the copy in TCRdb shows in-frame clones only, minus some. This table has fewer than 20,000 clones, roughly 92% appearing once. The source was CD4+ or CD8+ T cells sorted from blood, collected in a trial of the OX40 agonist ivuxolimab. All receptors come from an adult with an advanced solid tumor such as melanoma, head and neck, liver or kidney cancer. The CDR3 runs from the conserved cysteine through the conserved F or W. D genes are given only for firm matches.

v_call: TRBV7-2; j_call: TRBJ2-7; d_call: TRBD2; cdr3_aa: CASSLARGLAGLEQYF; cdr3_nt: TGTGCCAGCAGCTTAGCGCGGGGACTAGCAGGACTCGAGCAGTACTTC
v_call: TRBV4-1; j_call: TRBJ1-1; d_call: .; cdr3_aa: CASSQVLGDDIAFF; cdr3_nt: TGCGCCAGCAGCCAAGTCCTAGGGGATGATATTGCTTTCTTT
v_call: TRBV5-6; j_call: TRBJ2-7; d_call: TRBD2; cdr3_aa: CASSLGLAGVISYEQYF; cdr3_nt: TGTGCCAGCAGCTTGGGACTAGCGGGAGTAATCTCCTACGAGCAGTACTTC
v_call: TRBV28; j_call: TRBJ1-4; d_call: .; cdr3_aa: CASSFVGFREKLFF; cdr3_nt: TGTGCCAGCAGTTTCGTGGGTTTTCGGGAAAAACTGTTTTTT
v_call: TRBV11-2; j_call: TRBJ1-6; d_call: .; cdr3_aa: CASSLTYNSPLHF; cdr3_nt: TGTGCCAGCAGCTTGACCTATAATTCACCCCTCCACTTT
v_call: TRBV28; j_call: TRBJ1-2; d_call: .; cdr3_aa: CASSYWQGTGDGYTF; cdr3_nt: TGTGCCAGCAGTTATTGGCAGGGCACTGGCGATGGCTACACCTTC
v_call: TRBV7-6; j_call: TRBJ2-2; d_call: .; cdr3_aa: CASSLPGELFF; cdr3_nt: TGTGCCAGCAGCTTACCCGGGGAGCTGTTTTTT
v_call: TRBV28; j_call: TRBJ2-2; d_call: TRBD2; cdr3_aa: CASKEREGSSNTGELFF; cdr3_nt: TGTGCCAGCAAGGAGCGGGAGGGCTCCTCGAACACCGGGGAGCTGTTTTTT
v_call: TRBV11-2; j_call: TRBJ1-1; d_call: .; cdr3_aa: CASSFSADEAFF; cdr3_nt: TGTGCCAGCAGCTTTTCCGCGGATGAAGCTTTCTTT
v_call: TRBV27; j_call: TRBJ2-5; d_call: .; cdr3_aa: CASSSPGRQETQYF; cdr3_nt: TGTGCCAGCAGTTCCCCGGGAAGGCAAGAGACCCAGTACTTC
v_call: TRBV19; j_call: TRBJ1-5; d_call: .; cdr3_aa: CASSIAAQGQPQHF; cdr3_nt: TGTGCCAGTAGTATAGCCGCTCAGGGTCAGCCCCAGCATTTT